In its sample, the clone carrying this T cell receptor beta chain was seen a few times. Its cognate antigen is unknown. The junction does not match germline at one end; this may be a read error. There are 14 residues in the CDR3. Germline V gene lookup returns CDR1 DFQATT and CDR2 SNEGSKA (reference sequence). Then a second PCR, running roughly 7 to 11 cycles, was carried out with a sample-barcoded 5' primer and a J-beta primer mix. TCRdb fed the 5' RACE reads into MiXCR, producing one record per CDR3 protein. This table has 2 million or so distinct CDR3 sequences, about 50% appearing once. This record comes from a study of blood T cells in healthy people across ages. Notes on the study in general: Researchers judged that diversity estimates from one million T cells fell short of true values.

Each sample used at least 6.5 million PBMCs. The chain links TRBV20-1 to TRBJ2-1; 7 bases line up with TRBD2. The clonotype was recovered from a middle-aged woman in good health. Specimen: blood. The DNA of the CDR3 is TGTAGTGCCAAGCCAGCGGGGAGTTACAATGAGCAGTTCTTC. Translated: CSAKPAGSYNEQFF.